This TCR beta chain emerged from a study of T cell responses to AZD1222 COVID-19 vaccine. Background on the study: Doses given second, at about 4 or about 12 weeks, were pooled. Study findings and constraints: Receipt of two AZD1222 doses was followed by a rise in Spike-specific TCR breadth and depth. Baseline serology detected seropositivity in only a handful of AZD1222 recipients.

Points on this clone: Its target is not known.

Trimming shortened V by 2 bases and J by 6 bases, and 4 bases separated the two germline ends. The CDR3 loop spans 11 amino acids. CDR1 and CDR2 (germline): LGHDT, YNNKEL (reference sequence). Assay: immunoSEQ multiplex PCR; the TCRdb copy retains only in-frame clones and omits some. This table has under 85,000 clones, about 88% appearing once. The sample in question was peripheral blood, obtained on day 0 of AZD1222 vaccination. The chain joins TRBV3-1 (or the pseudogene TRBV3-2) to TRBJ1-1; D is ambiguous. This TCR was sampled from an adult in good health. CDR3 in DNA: TGTGCCAGCAGCCAATCCGCTGAAGCTTTCTTT. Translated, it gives CASSQSAEAFF.